This T cell receptor beta chain stems from a study of early T cells in non-severe SARS-CoV-2 infection. The CDR3 runs 17 residues. Looked up from germline, CDR1 is SGHVS and CDR2 is FQNEAQ. Between the trimmed V and J ends, which lost 2 bases and 1 base, there was a span of 16 bases. TCRdb re-called the 5' RACE reads through MiXCR, storing one row per CDR3 protein. The table shows about 56,000 distinct CDR3 sequences, with approximately 15% occurring only once. The chain joins TRBV7-8 to TRBJ2-3, with D perhaps matching TRBD1 (7 bases). The sequencing used whole blood, collected at baseline. This TCR was recovered from an adult who was a healthcare worker with PCR-confirmed SARS-CoV-2 infection or an uninfected control (not recorded which). The CDR3 region is CASSLLAGGGGTDTQYF. CDR3 in DNA: TGTGCCAGCAGCTTACTGGCCGGAGGGGGCGGCACAGATACGCAGTATTTT.